The 17 T cell receptor beta chains reported below all come from one sample, sequenced in a study of beta chain features in type 1 diabetes (dated 2018 in TCRdb). The library was generated by the immunoSEQ multiplex PCR assay. The High Capacity cDNA Reverse Transcription Kit was used to reverse transcribe all of the isolated RNA, meaning that expressed TCRB transcripts were what got sequenced. What TCRdb holds here is the immuneACCESS table cut down to in-frame rearrangements. Part of the clones is not present; checked against another copy, under half of the missing clones reflect an unresolved V gene, and the others are unexplained. The sample data list 150,000 to 200,000 clones, and more than 10% of these were observed just once. Of the sample, around 0.63% falls within the top ten clones. The sample was central memory CD4+ T cells from blood. These TCRs come from a woman aged 18 to 35 in good health.

This clone was observed a few times. Additional DNA sequences in this sample encode the identical CDR3. The chain uses TRBV9 and TRBJ2-1; D is possibly TRBD1 (6 bases). Germline V CDR1 and CDR2: SGDLS, YYNGEE. This CDR3 spans 17 amino acids. The V and J ends lost 0 bases and 0 bases respectively, with 13 bases between them. CDR3 coding DNA: TGTGCCAGCAGCGTAGATACAGGGTCGAGCTCCTACAATGAGCAGTTCTTC. Translated, it gives CASSVDTGSSSYNEQFF.

This chain connects TRBV5-6 to TRBJ2-4; 7 bases are shared with TRBD1. The V gene's germline CDR1 is SGHDT and CDR2 YYEEEE. The CDR3 is 19 amino acids. V gave up 0 bases and J gave up 0 bases; unmatched junction bases: 12. The CDR3: CASSLAGTVSNLAKNIQYF. The CDR3 nucleotides are TGTGCCAGCAGCTTGGCCGGGACAGTATCGAACCTAGCCAAAAACATTCAGTACTTC.

The chain carries TRBV5-1 and TRBJ2-3; TRBD2 is a possible D gene (5 bases). V was trimmed by 4 bases and J by 0 bases, leaving 15 bases between them. The germline CDR1 and CDR2 sequences are SGHRS and YFSETQ. The CDR3 has 16 residues. CDR3 bases: TGCGCCAGCAGCCCATACCGGGGATCCAGCACAGATACGCAGTATTTT. This translates into CASSPYRGSSTDTQYF. Looking up the rest from reference TRBV5-1 and TRBJ2-3 gives the full variable domain: KAGVTQTPRYLIKTRGQQVTLSCSPISGHRSVSWYQQTPGQGLQFLFEYFSETQRNKGNFPGRFSGRQFSNSRSEMNVSTLELGDSALYLCASSPYRGSSTDTQYFGPGTRLTVL.

This clone has just a few counts. The chain is built from TRBV7-6 and TRBJ2-7, with D uncertain. Looked up from germline, CDR1 is SGHVS and CDR2 is FNYEAQ. V was shortened by 6 bases and J by 1 base, with 16 bases between the two germline ends. There are 15 residues in the CDR3. The CDR3 coding sequence is TGTGCCAGCAGTCCGTCGGCGGTCTTTTCCTACGAGCAGTACTTC. The encoded protein is CASSPSAVFSYEQYF.

V and J are TRBV5-4 and TRBJ2-1, with TRBD2 identical over 10 bases. Per the germline V gene, CDR1 is SGHNT and CDR2 is YYREEE (reference sequence). The CDR3 is 15 residues long. The ends lost 4 bases at V and 7 bases at J; junction bases unmatched: 8. As DNA, the CDR3 is TGTGCCAGCAGCCCGGGGACTAGCGTAGGAAATGAGCAGTTCTTC. It yields the protein CASSPGTSVGNEQFF.

There are a few counts of this clone. The chain uses TRBV19 and TRBJ2-3; 8 bases line up with TRBD2. Trimming removed 0 bases from V and 4 bases from J; junction bases left unmatched: 9. The germline gives CDR1 LNHDA, CDR2 SQIVND (reference sequence). This CDR3 is 17 amino acids long. CDR3 region: CASSIDPIGRASDTQYF. CDR3 nucleotides: TGTGCCAGTAGTATAGATCCCATCGGGAGGGCATCAGATACGCAGTATTTT.

In this sample, this clone turned up many times. This chain joins TRBV30 and TRBJ2-1, with 9 bases identical to TRBD2. The J segment lost 0 bases and the V segment lost 6 bases, leaving 6 bases of the junction unmatched. CDR3 length: 15 residues. Germline CDR1 reads GTSNPN; CDR2 reads SVGIG (reference sequence). The CDR3 DNA reads TGTGCCTGCTCTTCAGCGGGAGGCTCCTACAATGAGCAGTTCTTC. Its protein is CACSSAGGSYNEQFF.

The J gene is TRBJ2-3, the V gene TRBV2, with 11 positions matching TRBD2. V lost 7 bases and J lost 4; bases outside the gene matches: 10. Looked up from germline, CDR1 is SNHLY and CDR2 is FYNNEI. CDR3 length equals 16 residues. In DNA, the CDR3 is TGTGCCAGCAACTTACTAGCGGGAGAAGATCCAGATACGCAGTATTTT. Protein: CASNLLAGEDPDTQYF.

The chain carries TRBV30 and TRBJ1-4, with 7 bases identical to TRBD1. Germline-derived CDR1 and CDR2 are GTSNPN and SVGIG (reference sequence). CDR3 length equals 13 residues. J gave up 8 bases and V 4 bases, and 7 bases lay outside the gene matches. The CDR3 sequence is CAWIRQGEEKLFF. Here the CDR3 DNA reads TGTGCCTGGATCCGGCAGGGGGAAGAAAAACTGTTTTTT.

This clone was picked up a small number of times. The rearrangement links TRBV5-4 to TRBJ2-1; possibly TRBD1 for D (6 bases). V lost 2 bases, J lost 6 bases, and 9 bases lay in between. The CDR3 runs to 13 residues. Germline CDR1 and CDR2: SGHNT and YYREEE (reference sequence). The CDR3 coding sequence is TGTGCCAGCAGCTTTAAACAGGGCAATGAGCAGTTCTTC. Its protein product is CASSFKQGNEQFF.

The chain joins TRBV9 to TRBJ1-1, with D unresolved. V lost 1 base and J 4 bases, leaving 11 bases between the germline ends. The germline V gene has CDR1 SGDLS and CDR2 YYNGEE. The CDR3 spans 14 residues. The CDR3 DNA reads as TGTGCCAGCAGCGTATTCGAGGGATCCACTGAAGCTTTCTTT. It encodes CASSVFEGSTEAFF.

This clone was picked up a small number of times. This chain links TRBV5-1 with TRBJ2-1; the match to TRBD2 covers 8 bases. J was trimmed by 8 bases and V by 0 bases; bases with no gene match: 7. CDR1 SGHRS and CDR2 YFSETQ come from the germline V gene. The CDR3 runs to 15 residues. DNA of the CDR3: TGCGCCAGCAGCTTGGGTCGGGAGGGCCTCGATGAGCAGTTCTTC. Protein product: CASSLGREGLDEQFF.

This clone was detected only a few times. The chain has TRBV18 and TRBJ1-2, with a tentative D call TRBD1 (5 bases). Trimming stripped 0 bases from V and 4 bases from J, with 12 bases between. The germline V gene encodes CDR1 KGHSH and CDR2 LQKENI. The CDR3 has 15 amino acids. CDR3 amino acids: CASSPPGQDIYGYTF. In DNA form, the CDR3 reads TGTGCCAGCTCACCACCGGGTCAGGACATCTATGGCTACACCTTC.

The CDR3 nucleotides read TGTGCCAGCAGCCCAGGGGGCAGTAATGAAAAACTGTTTTTT. As protein: CASSPGGSNEKLFF. The chain combines TRBV7-9 with TRBJ1-4; 8 bases align to TRBD1. J lost 4 bases, V lost 5 bases, and 3 bases had no gene match. The CDR3 runs to 14 residues. Germline V lookup: CDR1 SEHNR, CDR2 FQNEAQ (reference sequence). Filled out from reference TRBV7-9 and TRBJ1-4, the complete variable domain reads DTGVSQNPRHKITKRGQNVTFRCDPISEHNRLYWYRQTLGQGPEFLTYFQNEAQLEKSRLLSDRFSAERPKGSFSTLEIQRTEQGDSAMYLCASSPGGSNEKLFFGSGTQLSVL.

The gene calls are TRBV30 and TRBJ2-3; 11 bases are a match to TRBD1. The CDR3 has 14 amino acids. Germline loops: CDR1 GTSNPN, CDR2 SVGIG (reference sequence). V lost 5 bases and J lost 3; bases outside the gene matches: 4. The CDR3 region has the DNA TGTGCCTGGTGGGACAGGGGGACGACAGATACGCAGTATTTT. This sequence encodes CAWWDRGTTDTQYF.

The rearrangement uses TRBV28 and TRBJ2-1, with 9 bases fitting TRBD1. Germline-derived CDR1 and CDR2 are MDHEN and SYDVKM. Trimming took 8 bases from V and 8 from J; bases not matched to a gene: 10. CDR3 length: 14 residues. CDR3 in amino acids: CASGRQGERHEQFF. DNA of the CDR3: TGTGCCAGCGGCCGACAGGGGGAGAGGCATGAGCAGTTCTTC.

This chain links TRBV7-9 with TRBJ2-5; the match to TRBD2 covers 13 bases. The CDR3 contains 15 residues. V lost 4 bases, J lost 5 bases, and 4 bases stayed unmatched. The germline V gene has CDR1 SEHNR and CDR2 FQNEAQ (reference sequence). This CDR3 reads CASSSGLAGTETQYF. As DNA, the CDR3 is TGTGCCAGCAGCTCGGGACTAGCGGGAACGGAGACCCAGTACTTC.